This T cell receptor beta chain was retrieved from a study of blood T cell repertoires in COVID-19. Study details: The origin of the acute and convalescent COVID-19 samples was the United States, Italy and Spain. In each case, the material was cDNA or gDNA derived from T cells, B-cell-depleted T cells, or PBMCs.

CDR3 size: 15 residues. The V and J ends lost 3 bases and 2 bases respectively, with 11 bases between them. The germline V gene has CDR1 LGHDT and CDR2 YNNKEL (reference sequence). In the source study's methods: Researchers report that nucleated cell counts were estimated from reference gene primer amplification. Sequencing used immunoSEQ multiplex PCR; TCRdb keeps in-frame clones, though not all of them. V and J calls and clone size are those listed in that table; D and trimming were worked out from the DNA. The sample includes tens of thousands of clones, around 90% of them seen just once. The J gene is TRBJ1-3, the V gene TRBV3-1 (or the pseudogene TRBV3-2); TRBD1 is a possible D gene (5 bases). The specimen sequenced was peripheral blood. The TCR comes from a woman aged 80 or over with acute or convalescent COVID-19. The CDR3 DNA is TGTGCCAGCAGCCAGGGGCAAGGGGCTGGAAACACCATATATTTT. It is translated as CASSQGQGAGNTIYF.